This TCR beta chain is from a study of blood T cell repertoires in COVID-19. Turning to the study itself: Sources were T cells, B-cell-depleted T cells, or PBMCs; the material itself was cDNA or gDNA.

Only in-frame clones appear in the TCRdb table, and some are missing; sequencing was by immunoSEQ multiplex PCR. The sample holds about 250,000 clones, approximately 84% seen once. All enrollees were about 18 to 89 years old and from fewer than 30 US areas. Categorization into cohorts depended on clinical history that participants reported. Recovery among Cohort 3 donors was established by two negative PCRs, clearance, or symptom resolution. Sequencing was done on a sample of PBMCs or T cells enriched from blood (not recorded which). The receptor was isolated from a man aged 35 to 55 who had recovered from COVID-19.

DNA for the CDR3: TGTGCCAGCAGCTTAGGGACAGGCGCCTATGGCTACACCTTC. Protein sequence: CASSLGTGAYGYTF. V and J are TRBV7-6 and TRBJ1-2; 7 bases agree with TRBD1. The CDR3 totals 14 residues. V shed 1 base and J 4 bases; nucleotides not matched to a gene: 3. CDR1 and CDR2 (germline): SGHVS, FNYEAQ. The full variable domain, completed using reference TRBV7-6 and TRBJ1-2, is GAGVSQSPRYKVTKRGQDVALRCDPISGHVSLYWYRQALGQGPEFLTYFNYEAQQDKSGLPNDRFSAERPEGSISTLTIQRTEQRDSAMYRCASSLGTGAYGYTFGSGTRLTVV.